This T cell receptor beta chain was found in a study of identical twins. Study findings and constraints: Compared with unrelated sharing, twin-shared out-of-frame alpha sequences had more low-probability sequences.

TCRdb fed the 5' RACE reads into MiXCR, producing one record per CDR3 protein. The sample holds over 200,000 distinct CDR3 sequences; approximately 5.9% are singletons and the top ten take about 14%. This clonotype has just a few counts. Its antigen is unidentified. CDR3 length: 18 residues. Germline CDR1 is LGHNA and CDR2 is YSLEER. V shed 1 base, J shed 4 bases, and the junction held 9 bases outside the gene matches. The same data also went into a second study, on T cells expressing NK-cell markers.

This chain uses TRBV4-3 with TRBJ2-1; 11 bases are a match to TRBD2. The clonotype was recovered from a young woman in good health. Sequencing was carried out using CD8+ T cells sorted from blood. The CDR3 is CASSQAHDSGRAYNEQFF. As DNA, the CDR3 is TGCGCCAGCAGCCAAGCCCATGATAGCGGGAGGGCTTACAATGAGCAGTTCTTC.